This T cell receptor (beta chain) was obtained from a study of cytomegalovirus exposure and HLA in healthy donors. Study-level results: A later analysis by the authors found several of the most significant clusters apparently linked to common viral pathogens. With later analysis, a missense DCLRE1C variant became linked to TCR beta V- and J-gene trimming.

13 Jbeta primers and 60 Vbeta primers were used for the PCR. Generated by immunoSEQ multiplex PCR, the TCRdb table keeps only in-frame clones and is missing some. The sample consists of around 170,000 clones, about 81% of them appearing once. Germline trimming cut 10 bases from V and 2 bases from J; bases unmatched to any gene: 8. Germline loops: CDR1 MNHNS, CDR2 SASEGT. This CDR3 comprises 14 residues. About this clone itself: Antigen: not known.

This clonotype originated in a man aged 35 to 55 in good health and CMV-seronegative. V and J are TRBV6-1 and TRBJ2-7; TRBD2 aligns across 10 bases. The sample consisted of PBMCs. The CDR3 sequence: CATLDSGRPYEQYF. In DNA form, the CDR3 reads TGTGCCACCCTCGATAGCGGGAGGCCCTACGAGCAGTACTTC.